This record concerns one T cell receptor (beta chain) sequence. Its antigen is currently unknown. Analysis merged second doses at about 4 or about 12 weeks. The sample originates from a study of T cell responses to AZD1222 COVID-19 vaccine. CDR3 size: 13 residues. CDR1 is PRHDT, CDR2 FYEKMQ, per germline (reference sequence). Trimming cost V 5 bases and J 4 bases, with 10 bases left between them. Study-wide findings and caveats: Among spike-specific TCRs, nearly half reportedly target unmutated variant regions. At 160-218 and 743-854, vaccine-associated CD4 TCRs were dominant, and they spanned spike.

Profiling relied on immunoSEQ multiplex PCR, and the TCRdb table lists in-frame clones only, not all of them. The sample consists of approximately 140,000 clones, 92% of them appearing once. Material: peripheral blood, obtained 28 days after the second AZD1222 dose. This TCR was recovered from an adult who received the AZD1222 COVID-19 vaccine. The chain joins TRBV13 to TRBJ2-3; perhaps TRBD1 as D (5 bases). Written as DNA, the CDR3 is TGTGCCAGCAGCCTCCAGGGCTCAGATACGCAGTATTTT. Protein sequence: CASSLQGSDTQYF. Variable domain in full (rest from reference TRBV13 and TRBJ2-3): AAGVIQSPRHLIKEKRETATLKCYPIPRHDTVYWYQQGPGQDPQFLISFYEKMQSDKGSIPDRFSAQQFSDYHSELNMSSLELGDSALYFCASSLQGSDTQYFGPGTRLTVL.